The clone carrying this T cell receptor beta chain was seen a handful of times. Its antigen is as yet unknown. The CDR3 extends over 16 amino acids. Deletions cut 1 base from V and 6 bases from J, with 18 bases between. Germline CDR1 is MGHDK and CDR2 is SYGVNS. This specimen comes from a study of T cell responses to AZD1222 COVID-19 vaccine. Study overall: Second-dose schedules of about 4 or about 12 weeks were combined.

The method was immunoSEQ multiplex PCR; TCRdb's version includes in-frame clones alone and lacks a portion of them. The data hold 90,000 to 120,000 clones, with more than 75% observed a single time. Notes on the study in general: Seropositive status at baseline applied to only a handful of AZD1222 recipients. Spike-wide vaccine-associated CD4 TCRs dominated at 160-218 and 743-854.

The sample was peripheral blood, taken on day 0 of AZD1222 vaccination. The genes are TRBV25-1 and TRBJ1-2; D might be TRBD1 (6 bases). The clonotype was recovered from an adult in good health. The CDR3 protein is CASSELIGAGGNGYTF. CDR3 sequence (DNA): TGTGCCAGCAGTGAATTAATAGGGGCTGGGGGCAATGGCTACACCTTC.